This T cell receptor (beta chain) was captured in a study of shared clonotypes between healthy human individuals. Study-level background: Sampling drew on donors who were a couple of women and a few men aged 18 to 49. A donor's plate count was three for CD4 naive and three for CD4 memory; CD8 naive had two and CD8 memory one.

Study-level points and caveats: Rarefaction curves obtained for sorted subsets showed sequencing incomplete despite large depth. Blood was the sole source, and tissue repertoires probably differ.

Details on this clone: Its target is unknown.

The CDR3 is 16 residues long. Trimming stripped 5 bases from V and 1 base from J, with 17 bases between. Germline values: CDR1 MDHEN, CDR2 SYDVKM. Repertoires were generated with immunoSEQ multiplex PCR, while TCRdb's copy carries only in-frame clones and drops some. Of about 580,000 clones listed, roughly 98% are singletons. CD45RO-negative, CCR7-positively selected cells formed the naive CD8 fraction, excluding terminally differentiated effector memory CD45RA+ cells. The sequenced sample was naive CD8+ T cells sorted from blood. This chain uses TRBV28 with TRBJ2-5, with a tentative D call TRBD1 (6 bases). This TCR came from a man aged 30 to 39 in good health. The CDR3 is CASSPRRGQTQETQYF. DNA for the CDR3: TGTGCCAGCAGTCCTAGAAGAGGACAGACCCAAGAGACCCAGTACTTC. The complete variable domain, with remaining parts taken from reference TRBV28 and TRBJ2-5, reads DVKVTQSSRYLVKRTGEKVFLECVQDMDHENMFWYRQDPGLGLRLIYFSYDVKMKEKGDIPEGYSVSREKKERFSLILESASTNQTSMYLCASSPRRGQTQETQYFGPGTRLLVL.